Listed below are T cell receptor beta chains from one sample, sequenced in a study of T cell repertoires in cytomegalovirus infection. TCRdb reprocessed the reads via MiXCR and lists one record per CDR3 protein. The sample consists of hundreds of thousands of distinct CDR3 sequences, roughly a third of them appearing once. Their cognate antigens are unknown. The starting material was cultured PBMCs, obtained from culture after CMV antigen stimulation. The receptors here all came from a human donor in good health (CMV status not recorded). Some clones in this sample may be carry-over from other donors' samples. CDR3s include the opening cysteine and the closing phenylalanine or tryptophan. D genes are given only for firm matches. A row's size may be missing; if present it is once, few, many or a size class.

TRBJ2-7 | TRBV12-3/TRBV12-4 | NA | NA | CASSPEIYEQYF | TGTGCCAGCAGTCCAGAGATCTACGAGCAGTACTTC
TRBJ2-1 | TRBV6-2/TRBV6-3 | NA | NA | CASSYSSWREAQFF | TGTGCCAGCAGTTACTCTAGCTGGAGGGAGGCGCAGTTCTTC
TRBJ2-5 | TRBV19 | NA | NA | CASNRDSSETQYF | TGTGCCAGTAACCGGGACTCTTCGGAGACCCAGTACTTC
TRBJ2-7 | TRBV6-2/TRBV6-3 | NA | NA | CASRGPGSYEQYF | TGTGCCAGCAGAGGTCCTGGCTCCTACGAGCAGTACTTC
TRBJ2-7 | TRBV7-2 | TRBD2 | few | CASSLPLAGEYEQYF | TGTGCCAGCAGCTTGCCCCTAGCGGGGGAATACGAGCAGTACTTC
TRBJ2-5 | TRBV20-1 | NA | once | CSAGDGLETQYF | TGCAGTGCTGGGGACGGATTAGAGACCCAGTACTTC
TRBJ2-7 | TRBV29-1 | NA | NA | CSVRGAFGGYEQYF | TGCAGCGTCCGGGGGGCTTTCGGGGGCTACGAGCAGTACTTC
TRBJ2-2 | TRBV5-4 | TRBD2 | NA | CASSFGGAGNGELFF | TGTGCCAGCAGCTTCGGGGGGGCCGGTAACGGGGAGCTGTTTTTT
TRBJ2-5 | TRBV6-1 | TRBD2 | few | CASRAGADQETQYF | TGTGCCAGCCGGGCGGGAGCGGACCAAGAGACCCAGTACTTC
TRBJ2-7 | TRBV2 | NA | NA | CASSEDYQRTYEQYF | TGTGCCAGCAGTGAAGATTATCAGCGGACCTACGAGCAGTACTTC
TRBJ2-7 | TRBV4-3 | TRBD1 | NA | CASSHRQGPYEQYF | TGCGCCAGCAGCCACCGACAGGGTCCCTACGAGCAGTACTTC
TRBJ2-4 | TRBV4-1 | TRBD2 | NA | CASSQGTSKAVAKNIQYF | TGCGCCAGCAGCCAAGGGACTAGTAAGGCCGTAGCCAAAAACATTCAGTACTTC
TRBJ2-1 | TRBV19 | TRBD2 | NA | CASSGRLAGGNDEQFF | TGTGCCAGTAGTGGAAGACTAGCGGGAGGGAACGATGAGCAGTTCTTC
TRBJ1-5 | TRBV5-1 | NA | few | CASSLTYMGPQHF | TGCGCCAGCAGCTTGACCTACATGGGGCCCCAGCATTTT
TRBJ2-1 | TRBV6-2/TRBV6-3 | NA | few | CASRREGQNEQFF | TGTGCCAGCAGACGGGAAGGGCAAAATGAGCAGTTCTTC
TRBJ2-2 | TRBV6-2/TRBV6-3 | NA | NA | CASSMTQPTGELFF | TGTGCCAGCAGTATGACACAACCCACCGGGGAGCTGTTTTTT
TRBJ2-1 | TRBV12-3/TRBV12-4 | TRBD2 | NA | CASIPSGGARDEQFF | TGTGCCAGCATTCCTAGCGGGGGGGCCCGGGATGAGCAGTTCTTC
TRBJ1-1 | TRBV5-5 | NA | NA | CAYRCGPRAQMNTEAFF | NA
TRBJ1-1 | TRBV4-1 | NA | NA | CASSQLPFF | TGCGCCAGCAGCCAACTACCTTTCTTT
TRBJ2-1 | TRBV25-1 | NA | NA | CASSEPGISYNEQFF | TGTGCCAGCAGCGAACCAGGGATCTCCTACAATGAGCAGTTCTTC
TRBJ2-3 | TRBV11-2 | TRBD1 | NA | CASRRPGTVKADTQYF | TGTGCCAGCAGACGACCCGGGACAGTAAAAGCAGATACGCAGTATTTT
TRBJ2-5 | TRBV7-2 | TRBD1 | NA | CASSHPSYRGKETQYF | TGTGCCAGCAGCCATCCCTCGTACAGGGGGAAAGAGACCCAGTACTTC
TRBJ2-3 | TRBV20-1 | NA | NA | CSALDFLLTDTQYF | TGCAGTGCTTTGGACTTCCTCCTCACAGATACGCAGTATTTT
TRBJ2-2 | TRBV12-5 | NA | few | CASGVGAGELFF | TGTGCTAGTGGCGTAGGGGCCGGGGAGCTGTTTTTT
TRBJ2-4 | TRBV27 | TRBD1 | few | CASSGLTGGADIQYF | TGTGCCAGCAGTGGACTGACAGGGGGCGCAGACATTCAGTACTTC
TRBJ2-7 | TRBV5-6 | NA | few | CASSLFRDWGSGPEQYF | TGTGCCAGCAGCTTGTTCCGGGATTGGGGCTCCGGACCGGAGCAGTACTTC
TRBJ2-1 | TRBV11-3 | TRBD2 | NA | CASSYRSGSSYNEQFF | TGTGCCAGCAGCTACAGAAGCGGGAGCTCCTACAATGAGCAGTTCTTC
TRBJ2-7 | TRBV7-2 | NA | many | CASSLTAPVSYEQYF | TGTGCCAGCAGCTTAACAGCGCCTGTCTCCTACGAGCAGTACTTC
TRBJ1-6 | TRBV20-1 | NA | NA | CSARGEYSPLHF | TGCAGTGCTAGAGGAGAATATTCACCCCTCCACTTT
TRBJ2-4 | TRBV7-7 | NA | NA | CASSSGTGNIQYF | TGTGCCAGCAGTTCCGGGACGGGGAACATTCAGTACTTC
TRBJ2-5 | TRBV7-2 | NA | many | CASQKREETQYF | TGTGCCAGCCAGAAGCGGGAAGAGACCCAGTACTTC
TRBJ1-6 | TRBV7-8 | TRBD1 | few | CASSLTGTGKTPLHF | TGTGCCAGCAGCCTCACCGGGACAGGGAAAACACCCCTCCACTTT
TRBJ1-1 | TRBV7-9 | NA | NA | CASSPRLGGGITEAFF | TGTGCCAGCAGCCCCCGGCTAGGGGGGGGGATCACTGAAGCTTTCTTT
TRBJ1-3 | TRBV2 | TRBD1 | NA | CASSGQGGSAGNTIYF | TGTGCCAGCAGTGGACAGGGAGGGTCCGCTGGAAACACCATATATTTT
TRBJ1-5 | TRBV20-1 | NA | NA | CSARGTGLSNQPQHF | TGCAGTGCTAGAGGGACCGGGTTGAGCAATCAGCCCCAGCATTTT
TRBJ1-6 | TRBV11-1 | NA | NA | CASSLGGSSVSLHF | TGTGCCAGCAGCTTAGGGGGCAGCTCGGTATCTCTCCACTTT
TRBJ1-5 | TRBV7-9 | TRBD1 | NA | CASSVRGQPSNQPQHF | TGTGCCAGCAGCGTTAGGGGACAGCCAAGCAATCAGCCCCAGCATTTT
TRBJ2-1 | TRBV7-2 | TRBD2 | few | CASSGLAGQYNEQFF | TGTGCCAGCAGTGGACTAGCGGGGCAATACAATGAGCAGTTCTTC
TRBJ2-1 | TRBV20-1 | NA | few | CSAGASWMSSYNEQFF | TGCAGTGCTGGGGCTAGCTGGATGAGCTCCTACAATGAGCAGTTCTTC
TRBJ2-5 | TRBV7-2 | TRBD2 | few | CASSPGLAGLGTQYF | TGTGCCAGCAGCCCAGGACTAGCGGGCCTAGGTACCCAGTACTTC
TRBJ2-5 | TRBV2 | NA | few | CASSANGHQETQYF | TGTGCCAGCAGTGCGAACGGCCACCAAGAGACCCAGTACTTC
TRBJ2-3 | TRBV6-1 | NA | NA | CASSSQGGLTDTQYF | TGTGCCAGCAGCTCACAGGGTGGTTTAACAGATACGCAGTATTTT
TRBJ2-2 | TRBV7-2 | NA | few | CASSLQVNTGELFF | TGTGCCAGCAGCTTACAAGTGAACACCGGGGAGCTGTTTTTT
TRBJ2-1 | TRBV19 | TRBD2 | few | CASSSRTSGRPDSTYNEQFF | TGTGCCAGTAGTTCTCGGACTAGCGGGAGGCCCGATAGCACCTACAATGAGCAGTTCTTC
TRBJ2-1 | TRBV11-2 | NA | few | CASSYPFVEQFF | TGTGCCAGCAGCTACCCCTTTGTTGAGCAGTTCTTC
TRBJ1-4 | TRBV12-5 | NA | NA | CASGLQTGRSEKLFF | TGTGCTAGTGGTTTACAAACAGGAAGGAGTGAAAAACTGTTTTTT